This T cell receptor (beta chain) was sequenced in a study of blood T cell repertoires in COVID-19 (dated by TCRdb to the early 2020s). Notes on the research overall: Samples covering the acute and convalescent phases of COVID-19 were provided by collaborators in the United States, Italy and Spain. The repertoires were released in a freely available public database meant as a resource for research on the immune response to SARS-CoV-2. Where HLA class I and class II types were available, the types were taken from metadata supplied by the sample provider, not from assay-based typing. Subjects who had been exposed to COVID-19, were actively infected with it, or had recovered from it provided the deeply sampled blood TCRbeta repertoires that made up the dataset. Nearly every sample came with metadata listing a de-identified subject ID, COVID-19 status, age in years and sex. Samples were obtained from the ongoing ImmuneRACE study (first 160 participants) and from approximately 1,200 subjects provided by 6 global collaborators. The material from the prospective study consisted of cDNA or gDNA derived from T cells, B-cell-depleted T cells, or PBMCs.

Participants in the prospective study were aged roughly 18 to 90 years, lived in 24 United States geographic areas, and enrolled through a virtual design. To assign participants to cohorts, the prospective study relied on clinical history that participants themselves reported in a screening survey and a study questionnaire. Mobile phlebotomists in the prospective study collected whole blood, serum and a nasopharyngeal or oropharyngeal swab from every participant. Additional blood draws and questionnaires over an approximately two-month period could optionally be provided by prospective study participants. Before DNA extraction, blood samples from the prospective study were shipped at room temperature or frozen. TCRbeta CDR3 regions were amplified from genomic DNA by means of the immunoSEQ Assay, a bias-controlled multiplex PCR. As for the authors' bioinformatics: Nucleated cell counts per sample were estimated from amplification of reference gene primers within the assay. Sequence reads were collapsed and filtered to measure the absolute abundance of every unique TCRbeta CDR3 rearrangement. For each sample, productive Simpson clonality was calculated by taking the square root of Simpson's diversity index across productive rearrangements. TCRdb holds this immuneACCESS table with in-frame rearrangements only. Some clones are missing; in checked studies, unresolved V genes explain under half, and the rest has no known cause. V and J calls and clone size are copied from that table; D and trimming were computed from the DNA. This sample lists about 260,000 clones; under 90% were detected once. The leading ten clones occupy roughly 4% of the sample.

Regarding this clone: Its antigen is unknown. Its ends do not fully match the called genes, so a read error is possible.

From a lookup of the germline V gene, CDR1 and CDR2 are SGHRS and YFSETQ. The CDR3 covers 15 residues, taking in both the cysteine and the phenylalanine. CDR3 DNA only is kept here, 45 bases in frame from base 1. General findings and caveats noted by the study authors: Clinical and demographic metadata were provided uncurated, with the amount varying by source and participant.

The material sequenced was PBMCs or T cells enriched from blood (not recorded which). This receptor was taken from a man aged 25 to 40 with acute COVID-19. Recombination joined TRBV5-1 with TRBJ1-4; the D gene remains uncertain. The CDR3 amino acid sequence is: CASSSGLTANEKLFF. The DNA is TGTGCCAGCAGCTCCGGGTTGACGGCTAATGAAAAACTGTTTTTT.